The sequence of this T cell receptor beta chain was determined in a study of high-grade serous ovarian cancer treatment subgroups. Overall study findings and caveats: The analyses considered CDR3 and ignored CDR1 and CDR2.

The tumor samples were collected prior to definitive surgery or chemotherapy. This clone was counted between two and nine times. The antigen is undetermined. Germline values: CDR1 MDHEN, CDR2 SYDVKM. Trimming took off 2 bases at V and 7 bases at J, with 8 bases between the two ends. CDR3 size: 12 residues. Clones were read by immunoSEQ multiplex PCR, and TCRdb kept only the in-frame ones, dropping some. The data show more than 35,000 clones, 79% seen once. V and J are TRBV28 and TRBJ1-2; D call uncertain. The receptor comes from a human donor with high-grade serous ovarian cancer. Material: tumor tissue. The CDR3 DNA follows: TGTGCCAGCAGTTTACCAGTCCTTGGCTACACCTTC. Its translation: CASSLPVLGYTF.